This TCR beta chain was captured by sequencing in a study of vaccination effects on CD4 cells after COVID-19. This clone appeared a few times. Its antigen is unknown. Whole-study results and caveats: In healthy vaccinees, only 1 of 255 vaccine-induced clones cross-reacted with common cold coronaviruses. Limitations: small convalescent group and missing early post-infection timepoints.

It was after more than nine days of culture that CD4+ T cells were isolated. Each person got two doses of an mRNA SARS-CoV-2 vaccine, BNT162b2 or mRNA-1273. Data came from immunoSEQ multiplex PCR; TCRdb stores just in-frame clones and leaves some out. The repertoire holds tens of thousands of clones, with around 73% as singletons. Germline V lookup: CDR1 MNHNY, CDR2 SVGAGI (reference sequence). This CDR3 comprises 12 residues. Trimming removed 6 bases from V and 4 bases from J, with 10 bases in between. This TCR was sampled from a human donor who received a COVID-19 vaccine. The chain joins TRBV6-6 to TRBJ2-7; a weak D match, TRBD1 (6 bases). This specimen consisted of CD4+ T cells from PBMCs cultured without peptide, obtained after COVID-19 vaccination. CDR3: CASRLTGYEQYF. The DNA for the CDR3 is TGTGCCAGCAGACTCACAGGGTACGAGCAGTACTTC.